The sequence of this T cell receptor (beta chain) was determined in a study of neurological immune-mediated disorders. Overall study results and limits: Falling below healthy controls, multiple sclerosis showed the least TCR clonal expansion, while HTLV-1-associated myelopathy showed the most.

In this sample, this clonotype turned up many times. Its antigen is not identified. V gave up 11 bases and J gave up 6 bases; unmatched junction bases: 6. CDR1 and CDR2 from the germline V gene are MNHNY and SVGAGI (reference sequence). The CDR3 covers 11 residues. The authors made cDNA by 5'RACE with 10-nucleotide random UMIs. TCRdb redid the calling of the 5' RACE reads with MiXCR, one entry per CDR3 protein. The sample shows 40,000 to 45,000 distinct CDR3 sequences, about 6.3% of them seen only once. The sequence derives from a middle-aged woman in good health. The chain has TRBV6-6 and TRBJ1-1; 7 nucleotides line up with TRBD1. Sequencing used CD4+ T cells from blood. CDR3 DNA sequence: TGTGCCGCCACCAGGGGGGCTGAAGCTTTCTTT. Its protein is CAATRGAEAFF.